The rows below give T cell receptor beta chains drawn from one sample of a study of early T cells in non-severe SARS-CoV-2 infection. A single record per CDR3 protein comes from TCRdb applying MiXCR to the 5' RACE reads. The table includes about 45,000 distinct CDR3 sequences, 9.5% to 13% detected once. The sample comprised whole blood. These receptors originate from an adult who was a healthcare worker with PCR-confirmed SARS-CoV-2 infection or an uninfected control (not recorded which). CDR3s include the opening cysteine and the closing phenylalanine or tryptophan. The D gene is left open where the match is weak. A clone size is listed for some rows: how often the clone was seen (once, few, many), or a class if it is expanded.

clone_size	j_call	cdr3_length	d_call	v_call	cdr3_nt	cdr3_aa
many	TRBJ1-1	12	-	TRBV11-2	TGTGCCAGCAGCCTAGAGACAGCTGAAGCTTTCTTT	CASSLETAEAFF
-	TRBJ2-1	15	-	TRBV5-1	TGCGCCAGCAGCTTTGGGCAGGGTCCTTACAATGAGCAGTTCTTC	CASSFGQGPYNEQFF
few	TRBJ1-6	15	-	TRBV27	TGTGCCAGCAGACCCAGCGGAGCCTATAATTCACCCCTCCACTTT	CASRPSGAYNSPLHF
medium-sized	TRBJ2-3	12	-	TRBV28	TGTGCCAGCAGTTTGTATGAGGATACGCAGTATTTT	CASSLYEDTQYF
many	TRBJ2-6	13	-	TRBV24-1	TGTGCCACCGCCGAATCTGGGGCCAACGTCCTGACTTTC	CATAESGANVLTF
many	TRBJ1-1	13	-	TRBV12-3/TRBV12-4	TGTGCCAGCAGTTTTTGGGGTGACACTGAAGCTTTCTTT	CASSFWGDTEAFF
many	TRBJ1-4	14	-	TRBV18	TGTGCCAGCTCACCTGAGAGGGAGGGTGAAAAACTGTTTTTT	CASSPEREGEKLFF
many	TRBJ1-5	15	-	TRBV18	TGTGCCAGCTCACTGCAGCATGATAGCAATCAGCCCCAGCATTTT	CASSLQHDSNQPQHF
many	TRBJ2-2	15	-	TRBV6-5	TGTGCCAGCAGTTACGGTCTACATAACACCGGGGAGCTGTTTTTT	CASSYGLHNTGELFF
many	TRBJ2-5	12	-	TRBV29-1	TGCAGCGTTAAGCAGGGGAAAGAGACCCAGTACTTC	CSVKQGKETQYF
few	TRBJ2-3	18	TRBD1	TRBV4-1	TGCGCCAGCAGCCCAATTGGTTGGGACAGGGTTCTGTTAGATACGCAGTATTTT	CASSPIGWDRVLLDTQYF
many	TRBJ2-1	16	TRBD2	TRBV28	TGTGCCAGCAGCCCCGCTGGGGCGGGAGGACACAATGAGCAGTTCTTC	CASSPAGAGGHNEQFF
-	TRBJ1-5	17	TRBD1	TRBV10-3	TGTGCCATCAGTGAGTATACAGGGGTATATAGCAATCAGCCCCAGCATTTT	CAISEYTGVYSNQPQHF
-	TRBJ2-1	16	TRBD2	TRBV6-2/TRBV6-3	TGTGCCAGCAGCGCGGCGACTAGCGGGAGTAGAGATGAGCAGTTCTTC	CASSAATSGSRDEQFF
many	TRBJ1-1	10	-	TRBV29-1	TGCTACGGCACGAACACTGAAGCTTTCTTT	CYGTNTEAFF
-	TRBJ2-2	15	TRBD2	TRBV28	TGTGCCAGCAGCCCGGCGGGAGCGAACACCGGGGAGCTGTTTTTT	CASSPAGANTGELFF
many	TRBJ2-7	14	-	TRBV5-1	TGCGCCAGCAGCTTGGCCTGGAGCTCCTACGAGCAGTACTTC	CASSLAWSSYEQYF
many	TRBJ2-1	15	TRBD2	TRBV7-3	TGTGCCAGCAGCCCCCTAGCGGGAGTAAGAAATGAGCAGTTCTTC	CASSPLAGVRNEQFF
-	TRBJ2-7	14	-	TRBV5-6	TGTGCCAGCAGCTTGATGAACGGTCTAGGCGAGCAGTACTTC	CASSLMNGLGEQYF
few	TRBJ2-3	15	-	TRBV6-6	TGTGCCAGCAGTAGACCACAGGGACTCACAGATACGCAGTATTTT	CASSRPQGLTDTQYF
many	TRBJ2-3	15	-	TRBV19	TGTGCCAGTAGTATCGACACCCCCGGCACAGATACGCAGTATTTT	CASSIDTPGTDTQYF
-	TRBJ2-5	14	-	TRBV5-6	TGTGCCAGCAGCTCGCTGACGTCCCAAGAGACCCAGTACTTC	CASSSLTSQETQYF
-	TRBJ2-1	15	TRBD1	TRBV12-5	TGTGCTAGTGGTTCGGGACAGGGGAATTACAATGAGCAGTTCTTC	CASGSGQGNYNEQFF
-	TRBJ1-1	15	-	TRBV6-5	TGTGCCAGCAGCCGCGGGCCGACCCTGAACACTGAAGCTTTCTTT	CASSRGPTLNTEAFF
many	TRBJ2-2	16	TRBD2	TRBV28	TGTGCCAGCGGGACTAGCGGGAGGGGAAACACCGGGGAGCTGTTTTTT	CASGTSGRGNTGELFF